These T cell receptor beta chains were read from a single sample in a study of blood T cell repertoires in COVID-19. Method: immunoSEQ multiplex PCR; TCRdb's copy keeps in-frame clones and lacks some. The sample lists some 260,000 clones, 88% seen once, with 10% in the top ten. Sequences were obtained from peripheral blood. All receptors derive from a woman between 65 and 79 years old with COVID-19, enrolled during active disease. The CDR3 runs from the conserved cysteine through the conserved F or W. The D gene is left open where the match is weak. Only some rows state a clone size, as once, few, many or a class for expanded clones.

CDR3	DNA	D	size	V	J
CAISESILRTGFNSGELFF	TGTGCCATCAGTGAGTCGATATTGCGGACAGGGTTTAATTCCGGGGAGCTGTTTTTT	TRBD1	few	TRBV10-3	TRBJ2-2
CATMAGGYNEQFF	TGTGCCACCATGGCAGGGGGCTACAATGAGCAGTTCTTC	TRBD1	NA	TRBV5-4	TRBJ2-1
CASSTGTGYYGYTF	TGTGCCAGCAGTACCGGGACAGGTTACTATGGCTACACCTTC	TRBD1	NA	TRBV6-5	TRBJ1-2
CATSRDGRTGELFF	TGTGCCACCAGCAGAGATGGCAGGACAGGGGAGCTGTTTTTT	NA	NA	TRBV15	TRBJ2-2
CASSLNADRHYTEAFF	TGTGCCAGCAGCTTGAACGCGGACAGGCATTACACTGAAGCTTTCTTT	TRBD1	NA	TRBV7-3	TRBJ1-1
CASGLAGTGELFF	TGTGCCAGTGGACTAGCGGGAACCGGGGAGCTGTTTTTT	TRBD2	once	TRBV2	TRBJ2-2
CASSSGQDTQPQHF	TGTGCCAGCAGTTCGGGACAGGATACTCAGCCCCAGCATTTT	TRBD1	NA	TRBV28	TRBJ1-5
CASSHPGGELFF	TGCGCCAGCAGCCACCCGGGGGGGGAGCTGTTTTTT	NA	NA	TRBV4-1	TRBJ2-2
CASRATGTTNTGELFF	TGTGCCAGCAGAGCTACCGGGACTACGAACACCGGGGAGCTGTTTTTT	TRBD2	once	TRBV11-2	TRBJ2-2
CASSTGTSGSTDTQYF	TGTGCCAGCAGTACCGGGACTAGCGGGAGCACAGATACGCAGTATTTT	TRBD2	NA	TRBV11-3	TRBJ2-3
CASSADSPRALF	TGTGCCAGCAGTGCGGACAGCCCTCGAGCCCTGTTC	NA	NA	TRBV6-2/TRBV6-3	TRBJ1-2
CASSYRDRGNEQFF	TGTGCCAGCAGTTACCGGGACAGGGGCAATGAGCAGTTCTTC	TRBD1	NA	TRBV6-5	TRBJ2-1
CATSDHKGEAFF	TGTGCCACCAGTGATCACAAGGGGGAAGCTTTCTTT	NA	NA	TRBV24-1	TRBJ1-1
CATRGTSGSNEQFF	TGTGCCACCAGGGGGACTAGCGGGAGTAACGAGCAGTTCTTC	TRBD2	few	TRBV15	TRBJ2-1
CASSLTQGAGTEAFF	TGCGCCAGCAGCCTCACACAGGGGGCAGGCACTGAAGCTTTCTTT	TRBD1	NA	TRBV5-1	TRBJ1-1
CASSRIEGVSTYNEQFF	TGTGCCAGCAGCCGAATCGAGGGGGTTTCTACCTACAATGAGCAGTTCTTC	NA	NA	TRBV16	TRBJ2-1
CASSQSPGGDGSPLHF	TGTGCCAGCAGCCAATCCCCTGGCGGGGATGGTTCACCCCTCCACTTT	NA	once	TRBV3-1/TRBV3-2	TRBJ1-6
CASSFTTEKLFF	TGTGCCAGCAGCTTTACAACTGAAAAACTGTTTTTT	NA	NA	TRBV7-2	TRBJ1-4
CAISRQGVGQPQHF	TGTGCCATCAGCCGACAGGGTGTAGGTCAGCCCCAGCATTTT	TRBD1	NA	TRBV10-3	TRBJ1-5
CASRRTENQPQHF	TGTGCCAGCAGGCGGACAGAGAATCAGCCCCAGCATTTT	NA	NA	TRBV2	TRBJ1-5
CASSLGLAGELFF	TGTGCCAGCAGCTTAGGACTAGCCGGGGAGCTGTTTTTT	NA	once	TRBV11-2	TRBJ2-2
CASSLGEGTGTGGNQPQHF	TGTGCCAGCAGCTTAGGGGAAGGGACCGGGACAGGCGGGAATCAGCCCCAGCATTTT	TRBD1	NA	TRBV7-8	TRBJ1-5
CASSNDIPGLAGARNEQFF	TGTGCCAGTAGCAACGACATTCCGGGACTAGCGGGAGCGAGGAATGAGCAGTTCTTC	TRBD2	NA	TRBV19	TRBJ2-1
CASSPSTPLTF	TGTGCCAGCAGTCCCTCTACTCCGCTCACCTTC	NA	NA	TRBV12-3/TRBV12-4	TRBJ1-2
CATSRDRGRTAKNIQYF	TGTGCCACCAGCAGAGATAGGGGCAGAACAGCCAAAAACATTCAGTACTTC	NA	NA	TRBV15	TRBJ2-4
CASSSGASGRASQETQYF	TGTGCCAGCAGCTCTGGCGCTAGCGGGAGGGCCTCCCAAGAGACCCAGTACTTC	TRBD2	NA	TRBV5-4	TRBJ2-5
CASSPLAEGAGSPLHF	TGTGCCAGCTCACCACTGGCCGAAGGCGCGGGTTCACCCCTCCACTTT	NA	NA	TRBV18	TRBJ1-6
CASSRTGQGGNQPQHF	TGTGCCAGCAGTCGGACGGGACAGGGAGGAAATCAGCCCCAGCATTTT	TRBD1	NA	TRBV28	TRBJ1-5
CAWSPTGAEGYTF	TGTGCCTGGAGCCCGACAGGGGCGGAGGGCTACACCTTC	TRBD1	NA	TRBV30	TRBJ1-2
CASSLGTDPLGDTIYF	TGTGCCAGCAGCTTGGGGACAGACCCTCTCGGGGACACCATATATTTT	NA	NA	TRBV5-8	TRBJ1-3
CATSRGTGGRTGELFF	TGTGCCACCAGCAGGGGGACAGGGGGTCGGACCGGGGAGCTGTTTTTT	TRBD1	NA	TRBV15	TRBJ2-2
CASSLYRGLGETQYF	TGTGCCAGCAGTTTATACAGGGGACTAGGAGAGACCCAGTACTTC	NA	NA	TRBV28	TRBJ2-5
CASSQDLPGGGYGYTF	TGCGCCAGCAGCCAAGATCTTCCAGGGGGTGGGTATGGCTACACCTTC	TRBD1	NA	TRBV4-1	TRBJ1-2
CASSLGRIGVNNSPLHF	TGTGCCAGCAGCTTGGGAAGAATAGGGGTAAATAATTCACCCCTCCACTTT	NA	NA	TRBV5-5	TRBJ1-6
CASSLFQNTEAFF	TGTGCCAGCAGCTTATTCCAGAACACTGAAGCTTTCTTT	NA	NA	TRBV7-3	TRBJ1-1
CASSESGVLNYNEQFF	TGTGCCAGCAGTGAATCGGGGGTCTTAAACTACAATGAGCAGTTCTTC	NA	NA	TRBV6-1	TRBJ2-1
CASSTFQGYNTEAFF	TGTGCCAGTAGTACCTTCCAGGGCTATAACACTGAAGCTTTCTTT	NA	NA	TRBV19	TRBJ1-1
CASSVLTVTGELFF	TGTGCCAGCAGCGTCCTGACAGTTACCGGGGAGCTGTTTTTT	NA	NA	TRBV14	TRBJ2-2
CATSRGTGNTIYF	TGTGCCACCTCCCGGGGGACCGGAAACACCATATATTTT	NA	NA	TRBV6-5	TRBJ1-3
CASSPSGSEAFF	TGTGCCAGCAGCCCCTCCGGGTCCGAAGCTTTCTTT	NA	NA	TRBV25-1	TRBJ1-1
CASSPMTGENTEAFF	TGTGCCAGCAGCCCGATGACAGGGGAGAACACTGAAGCTTTCTTT	TRBD1	NA	TRBV28	TRBJ1-1
CASSGRLGEGNTEAFF	TGCGCCAGCAGCGGGAGGCTAGGGGAGGGGAACACTGAAGCTTTCTTT	NA	NA	TRBV5-1	TRBJ1-1
CASSLSSFPVYEQYF	TGTGCCAGCAGTTTATCTTCGTTCCCGGTCTACGAGCAGTACTTC	NA	NA	TRBV27	TRBJ2-7
CASSLDGRPDVDGTQYF	TGCGCCAGCAGCTTGGATGGGCGACCTGACGTTGATGGGACCCAGTACTTC	NA	NA	TRBV5-1	TRBJ2-5
CASRRTSGRYGEQFF	TGTGCCAGCAGACGGACTAGCGGGAGATACGGTGAGCAGTTCTTC	TRBD2	NA	TRBV2	TRBJ2-1
CASSIDGAGREQYF	TGTGCCAGTAGTATAGACGGGGCGGGGAGAGAGCAGTACTTC	NA	NA	TRBV19	TRBJ2-7
CASSFNNRGLEVSNTEAFF	TGTGCTAGCAGCTTTAATAACAGGGGGCTTGAAGTGTCGAACACTGAAGCTTTCTTT	TRBD1	NA	TRBV7-7	TRBJ1-1
CASRDLGFGETQYF	TGTGCCAGTCGGGACTTAGGGTTCGGGGAGACCCAGTACTTC	NA	NA	TRBV19	TRBJ2-5
CASISPGQANYGYTF	TGTGCCAGCATCTCGCCGGGACAGGCTAACTATGGCTACACCTTC	TRBD1	NA	TRBV28	TRBJ1-2
CASSPSAGSGANVLTF	TGTGCCAGCAGTCCCTCAGCGGGGTCTGGGGCCAACGTCCTGACTTTC	TRBD2	few	TRBV2	TRBJ2-6
CSVGGLAGPGYEQYF	TGCAGCGTTGGGGGACTAGCGGGACCGGGGTACGAGCAGTACTTC	TRBD2	NA	TRBV29-1	TRBJ2-7
CASGQATSNQPQHF	TGTGCCAGTGGGCAGGCTACTAGCAATCAGCCCCAGCATTTT	NA	once	TRBV19	TRBJ1-5
CASSSQGARGQPQHF	TGTGCCAGCAGCTCACAGGGGGCGCGGGGTCAGCCCCAGCATTTT	TRBD1	NA	TRBV6-5	TRBJ1-5
CASGLKHLGLAGAIAYNEQFF	TGTGCTAGTGGTTTGAAGCACTTGGGACTAGCGGGAGCGATCGCCTACAATGAGCAGTTCTTC	TRBD2	few	TRBV12-5	TRBJ2-1
CAWSVGGELGSPLHF	TGTGCCTGGAGTGTAGGGGGGGAACTGGGTTCACCCCTCCACTTT	NA	NA	TRBV30	TRBJ1-6
CAGWDRYSNQPQHF	TGTGCCGGCTGGGACAGATATAGCAATCAGCCCCAGCATTTT	TRBD1	few	TRBV6-6	TRBJ1-5
CASSSGLVGSYEQYF	TGTGCCAGCAGCTCCGGACTAGTTGGCTCCTACGAGCAGTACTTC	TRBD2	NA	TRBV5-8	TRBJ2-7